A single T cell receptor beta chain is shown here with its context. This CDR3 has 15 residues. The V gene lost 7 bases and the J gene lost 0 bases, with 12 bases spanning the gap. Per germline, CDR1 MNHNS and CDR2 SASEGT. Profiled with immunoSEQ multiplex PCR; TCRdb holds only in-frame clones, not every one. The sample includes more than 15,000 clones, about 91% of them seen just once. These data originate in a study of T cells in localized non-small cell lung cancer. The TCR was taken from a female donor at least 60 years old with stage III squamous cell lung carcinoma. The chain joins TRBV6-1 to TRBJ2-2, with D maybe TRBD2 (6 bases). The material was peripheral blood, obtained before any cancer treatment. CDR3 coding DNA: TGTGCCAGCAAATTAAGCGGGTCGAACACCGGGGAGCTGTTTTTT. Residues: CASKLSGSNTGELFF.